This passage covers 22 T cell receptor beta chains from one sample sequenced in a study of blood T cell repertoires in COVID-19. Using immunoSEQ multiplex PCR, the repertoire was profiled, and TCRdb retains in-frame clones only, with some absent. The data contain around 140,000 clones, approximately 88% of them singletons. The specimen was peripheral blood. The receptors here all came from a man aged 45-60 years with acute or convalescent COVID-19.

The chain combines TRBV27 with TRBJ1-4; TRBD1 matches 8 bases. Germline CDR1 MNHEY, CDR2 SMNVEV (reference sequence). The CDR3 is made up of 14 amino acids. V lost 1 base and J lost 8; bases outside the gene matches: 3. As DNA, the CDR3 is TGTGCCAGCAGTTTATACAGGGGGGGGGAAAAACTGTTTTTT. This codes for CASSLYRGGEKLFF.

The chain employs TRBV27 and TRBJ1-1, with 8 bases fitting TRBD1. CDR3 size: 16 residues. V lost 3 bases and J lost 0; bases outside the gene matches: 6. Germline CDR1 is MNHEY and CDR2 is SMNVEV (reference sequence). The CDR3 sequence: CASSFTRGRLNTEAFF. DNA of the CDR3: TGTGCCAGCAGTTTTACCAGGGGGCGCCTGAACACTGAAGCTTTCTTT.

The V gene is TRBV7-9, the J gene TRBJ1-3, with a possible D match to TRBD1 (5 bases). This CDR3 has 12 amino acids. Germline loops: CDR1 SEHNR, CDR2 FQNEAQ (reference sequence). The V and J ends lost 8 bases and 2 bases respectively, with 7 bases between them. The CDR3 DNA reads TGTGCCAGCGGGGGGGCTGGAAACACCATATATTTT. Encoded protein: CASGGAGNTIYF.

The chain links TRBV2 to TRBJ2-2; D may be TRBD2 (5 bases). The ends were cut back, 4 bases at V and 5 bases at J, with 8 bases in the middle. This CDR3 has 13 residues. CDR1 and CDR2 from the germline V gene are SNHLY and FYNNEI. The CDR3, as DNA: TGTGCCAGCAGTGCTAGCCTAACCGGGGAGCTGTTTTTT. It yields the protein CASSASLTGELFF.

The V and J genes are TRBV5-1 and TRBJ2-1; TRBD1 might be the D (6 bases). V was clipped by 7 bases and J by 0 bases, with 11 bases between them. Germline V gene lookup returns CDR1 SGHRS and CDR2 YFSETQ. The CDR3 is 14 residues long. The chain's CDR3 is CASYGTFSYNEQFF. The CDR3 DNA sequence: TGCGCCAGCTACGGGACATTCTCCTACAATGAGCAGTTCTTC.

J is TRBJ2-7 and V is TRBV7-6; D possibly corresponds to TRBD1 (6 bases). There are 15 residues in the CDR3. In germline, CDR1 is SGHVS, CDR2 FNYEAQ. V lost 3 bases and J lost 0, with 12 bases in between. CDR3 bases: TGTGCCAGCAGCTTTCTCACAGGGAACTCCTACGAGCAGTACTTC. This codes for CASSFLTGNSYEQYF. Full variable domain (missing parts from reference TRBV7-6 and TRBJ2-7): GAGVSQSPRYKVTKRGQDVALRCDPISGHVSLYWYRQALGQGPEFLTYFNYEAQQDKSGLPNDRFSAERPEGSISTLTIQRTEQRDSAMYRCASSFLTGNSYEQYFGPGTRLTVT.

This chain connects TRBV5-1 to TRBJ2-7; TRBD1 is a possible D gene (6 bases). Trimming cost V 4 bases and J 3 bases, with 20 bases left between them. Germline loops: CDR1 SGHRS, CDR2 YFSETQ. The CDR3 sequence is 16 residues long. CDR3 in amino acids: CASSPSDSNIDYEQYF. CDR3 sequence (DNA): TGCGCCAGCAGCCCGTCGGACAGCAATATCGACTACGAGCAGTACTTC. The whole variable domain, filled in from reference TRBV5-1 and TRBJ2-7, reads KAGVTQTPRYLIKTRGQQVTLSCSPISGHRSVSWYQQTPGQGLQFLFEYFSETQRNKGNFPGRFSGRQFSNSRSEMNVSTLELGDSALYLCASSPSDSNIDYEQYFGPGTRLTVT.

This clone showed up just once. The genes are TRBV27 and TRBJ1-1; D is possibly TRBD1 (6 bases). This CDR3 comprises 16 residues. V gave up 1 base and J gave up 1 base, with 13 bases separating them. Germline lookup yields CDR1 MNHEY and CDR2 SMNVEV (reference sequence). CDR3 in DNA: TGTGCCAGCAGTTTATTGGGAACAGGGCAGAACACTGAAGCTTTCTTT. Translated, it gives CASSLLGTGQNTEAFF.

The chain recombines TRBV9 with TRBJ1-4, with 10 positions matching TRBD1. Germline V gene sequence: CDR1 SGDLS, CDR2 YYNGEE. Trimming removed 6 bases from V and 7 bases from J; junction bases left unmatched: 6. This CDR3 is built from 14 residues. CDR3 sequence (DNA): TGTGCCAGCACCCTCGGGACAGGGGTTGAAAAACTGTTTTTT. It is translated as CASTLGTGVEKLFF.

CDR3 coding DNA: TGTGCCAGCAGCCGAGGGACAACCAATCAGCCCCAGCATTTT. Encoded protein: CASSRGTTNQPQHF. The chain is built from TRBV27 and TRBJ1-5; D might be TRBD1 (6 bases). The CDR3 extends over 14 amino acids. With 6 bases removed from V and 3 bases from J, the gap between germline ends came to 12 bases. Germline assignment: CDR1 MNHEY and CDR2 SMNVEV (reference sequence).

The chain links TRBV5-1 to TRBJ2-3; weak D call: TRBD2 (6 bases). This CDR3 spans 16 amino acids. V was clipped by 0 bases and J by 1 base, with 12 bases between them. Per the germline V gene, CDR1 is SGHRS and CDR2 is YFSETQ. The CDR3 sequence: CASSLAASEGTDTQYF. CDR3 sequence (DNA): TGCGCCAGCAGCTTGGCGGCTAGCGAGGGCACAGATACGCAGTATTTT.

The chain couples TRBV5-1 to TRBJ2-1; weak D call: TRBD1 (6 bases). The CDR3 covers 15 residues. CDR1 is SGHRS and CDR2 is YFSETQ in the germline V gene. V was trimmed by 0 bases and J by 3 bases, leaving 10 bases between them. CDR3 nucleotides: TGCGCCAGCAGCTTGGGGGGGCGCGACTACAATGAGCAGTTCTTC. Its translation: CASSLGGRDYNEQFF.

This clone was seen just once. The chain uses TRBV6-6 and TRBJ1-2; 12 bases fit TRBD1. Germline V CDR1 and CDR2: MNHNY, SVGAGI (reference sequence). This CDR3 spans 15 amino acids. V lost 5 bases, J lost 6 bases, and 7 bases stayed unmatched. CDR3 bases: TGTGCCAGCAGTCCCGACGGGACAGGGGGCGATGGCTACACCTTC. This translates into CASSPDGTGGDGYTF.

The J gene is TRBJ1-1, the V gene TRBV27; 7 nucleotides align to TRBD1. The germline V gene has CDR1 MNHEY and CDR2 SMNVEV (reference sequence). The CDR3 is 14 amino acids. V lost 8 bases and J lost 3; bases outside the gene matches: 9. CDR3 protein: CASSRQGWDTEAFF. As DNA, the CDR3 is TGTGCCAGCTCTCGACAGGGTTGGGACACTGAAGCTTTCTTT.

This rearrangement joins TRBV15 to TRBJ2-7; D is unresolved. Germline values: CDR1 LNHNV, CDR2 YYDKDF (reference sequence). CDR3 size: 13 residues. The V and J ends lost 1 base and 6 bases respectively, with 10 bases between them. The CDR3, as DNA: TGTGCCACCAGCAGAGCGTTTCTGTCCGAGCAGTACTTC. Translated: CATSRAFLSEQYF.

This rearrangement joins TRBV19 to TRBJ2-1; possible D gene TRBD2, 5 bases. Germline CDR1 reads LNHDA; CDR2 reads SQIVND (reference sequence). CDR3 size: 16 residues. V was cut by 7 bases and J by 4 bases, with 20 bases left in between. The DNA of the CDR3 is TGTGCCAGTAATCCCCAAGCAGGACTCCCGTACAATGAGCAGTTCTTC. Translating gives CASNPQAGLPYNEQFF.

The genes are TRBV5-4 and TRBJ1-2, with 7 nucleotides matching TRBD1. Trimming removed 4 bases from V and 7 bases from J; junction bases left unmatched: 13. This CDR3 has 15 amino acids. The germline CDR1 and CDR2 sequences are SGHNT and YYREEE (reference sequence). The CDR3 protein is CASSTQRGQEGGYTF. As DNA, the CDR3 is TGTGCCAGCAGCACCCAGAGAGGACAGGAAGGTGGCTACACCTTC.

The chain uses TRBV11-3 and TRBJ2-1, with 9 bases fitting TRBD1. Trimming at V came to 5 bases and at J to 6 bases, leaving 8 bases not matched to a gene. In germline, CDR1 is SGHNT, CDR2 YENEEA. This CDR3 has 15 residues. CDR3 sequence: CASSISGTGFNEQFF. CDR3 DNA: TGTGCCAGCAGCATATCCGGGACAGGGTTCAATGAGCAGTTCTTC.

This chain connects TRBV27 to TRBJ1-2, with a weak D call TRBD1 (6 bases). The CDR3 loop spans 13 amino acids. V dropped 5 bases and J dropped 3 bases, with 10 bases sitting between them. Germline assignment: CDR1 MNHEY and CDR2 SMNVEV (reference sequence). CDR3 coding DNA: TGTGCCAGCAGTCCTGGGACATACTATGGCTACACCTTC. It specifies CASSPGTYYGYTF.

The J gene is TRBJ1-4, the V gene TRBV28; D may be TRBD1 (5 bases). This CDR3 is 13 amino acids long. V was shortened by 7 bases and J by 8 bases, with 14 bases between the two germline ends. CDR1 is MDHEN and CDR2 is SYDVKM in the germline V gene. The CDR3 protein is CASTPGGTEKLFF. CDR3 DNA: TGTGCCAGCACCCCCGGGGGAACCGAAAAACTGTTTTTT.

This clone was found once. The rearrangement joins TRBV6-1 to TRBJ1-2; possible D gene TRBD1, 6 bases. This CDR3 comprises 16 residues. Trimming pared 4 bases from V and 0 bases from J, leaving 15 bases between. Looked up from germline, CDR1 is MNHNS and CDR2 is SASEGT. CDR3 sequence: CASSAAFGTSNYGYTF. In nucleotides, the CDR3 is TGTGCCAGCAGTGCGGCATTCGGGACATCTAACTATGGCTACACCTTC.

This chain's CDR3 is CASSLDYSDEQFF. CDR3 bases: TGCGCCAGCAGCTTGGATTACTCGGATGAGCAGTTCTTC. The chain combines TRBV5-1 with TRBJ2-1; D gene unclear. The germline V gene has CDR1 SGHRS and CDR2 YFSETQ. Trimming removed 0 bases from V and 8 bases from J, with 9 bases in between. The CDR3 length is 13 residues.